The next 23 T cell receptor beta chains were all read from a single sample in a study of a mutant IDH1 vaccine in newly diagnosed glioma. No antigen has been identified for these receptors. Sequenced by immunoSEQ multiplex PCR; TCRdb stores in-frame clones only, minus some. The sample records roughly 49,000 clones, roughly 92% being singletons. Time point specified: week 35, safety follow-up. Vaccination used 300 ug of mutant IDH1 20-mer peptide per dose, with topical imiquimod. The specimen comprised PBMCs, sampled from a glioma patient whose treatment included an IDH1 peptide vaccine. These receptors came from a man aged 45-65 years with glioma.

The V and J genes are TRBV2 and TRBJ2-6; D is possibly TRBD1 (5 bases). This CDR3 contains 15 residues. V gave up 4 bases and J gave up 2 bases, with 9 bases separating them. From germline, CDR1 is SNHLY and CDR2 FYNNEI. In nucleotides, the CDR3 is TGTGCCAGCAGTGCCGAGGACACTGGGGCCAACGTCCTGACTTTC. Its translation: CASSAEDTGANVLTF.

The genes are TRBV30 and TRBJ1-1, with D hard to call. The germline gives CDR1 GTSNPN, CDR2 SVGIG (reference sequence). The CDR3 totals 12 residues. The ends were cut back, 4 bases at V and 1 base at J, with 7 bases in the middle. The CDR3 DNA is TGTGCCTGGAAGAGGCAGAACACTGAAGCTTTCTTT. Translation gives CAWKRQNTEAFF.

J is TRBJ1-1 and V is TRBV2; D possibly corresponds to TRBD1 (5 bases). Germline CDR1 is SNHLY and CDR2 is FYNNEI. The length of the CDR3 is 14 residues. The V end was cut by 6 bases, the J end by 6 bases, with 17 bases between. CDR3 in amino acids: CASRGPVGMAEAFF. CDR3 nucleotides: TGTGCCAGCAGGGGGCCTGTTGGGATGGCTGAAGCTTTCTTT. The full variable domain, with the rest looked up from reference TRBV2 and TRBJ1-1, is EPEVTQTPSHQVTQMGQEVILRCVPISNHLYFYWYRQILGQKVEFLVSFYNNEISEKSEIFDDQFSVERPDGSNFTLKIRSTKLEDSAMYFCASRGPVGMAEAFFGQGTRLTVV.

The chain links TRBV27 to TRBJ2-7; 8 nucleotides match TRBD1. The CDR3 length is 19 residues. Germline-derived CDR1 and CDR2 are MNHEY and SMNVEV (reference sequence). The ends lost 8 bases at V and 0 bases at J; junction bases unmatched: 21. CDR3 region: CASRTGLGTGGRSSYEQYF. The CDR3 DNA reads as TGTGCCAGCCGCACGGGACTGGGAACAGGGGGTAGGAGCTCCTACGAGCAGTACTTC.

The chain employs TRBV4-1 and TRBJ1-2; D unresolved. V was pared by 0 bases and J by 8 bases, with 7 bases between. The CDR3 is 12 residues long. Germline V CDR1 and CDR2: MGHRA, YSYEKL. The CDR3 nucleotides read TGCGCCAGCAGCCAAGATCAGCTCGGCTACACCTTC. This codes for CASSQDQLGYTF.

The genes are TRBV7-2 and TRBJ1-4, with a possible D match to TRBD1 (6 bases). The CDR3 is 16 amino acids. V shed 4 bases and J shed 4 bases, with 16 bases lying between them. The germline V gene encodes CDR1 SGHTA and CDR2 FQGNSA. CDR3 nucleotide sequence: TGTGCCAGCAGCTGGGGGATCGGACAGAGTAATGAAAAACTGTTTTTT. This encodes CASSWGIGQSNEKLFF.

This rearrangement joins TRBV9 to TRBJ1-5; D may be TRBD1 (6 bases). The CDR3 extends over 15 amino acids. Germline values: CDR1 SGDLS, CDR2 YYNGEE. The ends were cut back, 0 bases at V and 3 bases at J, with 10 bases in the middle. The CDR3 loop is CASSVGGQFNQPQHF. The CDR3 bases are TGTGCCAGCAGCGTAGGGGGGCAATTCAATCAGCCCCAGCATTTT.

Here the CDR3 DNA reads TGTGCCAGCAGCCAGTGGGGCGGCACTGAAGCTTTCTTT. Translated, it gives CASSQWGGTEAFF. This chain connects TRBV14 to TRBJ1-1, with D possibly being TRBD1 (5 bases). This CDR3 region has 13 residues. Germline V gene data show CDR1 as SGHDN and CDR2 as FVKESK. Trimming shortened V by 3 bases and J by 4 bases, and 9 bases separated the two germline ends.

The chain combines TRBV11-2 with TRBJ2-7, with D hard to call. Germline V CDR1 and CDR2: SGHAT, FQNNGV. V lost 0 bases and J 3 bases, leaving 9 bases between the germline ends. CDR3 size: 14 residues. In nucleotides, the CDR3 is TGTGCCAGCAGCTTAGAACAAGGCCTCTACGAGCAGTACTTC. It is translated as CASSLEQGLYEQYF.

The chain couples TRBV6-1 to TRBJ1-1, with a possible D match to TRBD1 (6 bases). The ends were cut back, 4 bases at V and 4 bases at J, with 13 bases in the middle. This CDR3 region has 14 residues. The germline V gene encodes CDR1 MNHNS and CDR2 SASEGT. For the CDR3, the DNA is TGTGCCAGCAGTGGGGGGCCGCTTATCACTGAAGCTTTCTTT. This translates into CASSGGPLITEAFF.

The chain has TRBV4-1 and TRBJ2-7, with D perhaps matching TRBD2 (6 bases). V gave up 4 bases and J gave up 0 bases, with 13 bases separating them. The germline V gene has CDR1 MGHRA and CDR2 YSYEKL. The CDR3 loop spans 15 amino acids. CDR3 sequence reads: CASSRGTESSYEQYF. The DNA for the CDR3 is TGCGCCAGCAGCCGCGGGACCGAGAGCTCCTACGAGCAGTACTTC.

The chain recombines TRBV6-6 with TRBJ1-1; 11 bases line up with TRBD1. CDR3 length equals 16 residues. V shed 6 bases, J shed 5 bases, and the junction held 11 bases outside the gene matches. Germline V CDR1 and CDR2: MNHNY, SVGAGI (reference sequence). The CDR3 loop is CASRTGQGAGGTEAFF. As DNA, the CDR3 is TGTGCCAGCAGAACCGGACAGGGGGCGGGAGGGACTGAAGCTTTCTTT.

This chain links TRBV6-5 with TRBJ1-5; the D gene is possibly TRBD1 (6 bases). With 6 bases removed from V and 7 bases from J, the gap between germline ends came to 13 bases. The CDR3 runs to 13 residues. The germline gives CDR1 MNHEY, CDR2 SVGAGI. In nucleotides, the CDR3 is TGTGCCAGCAGCTACAGGGATCGGCAGCCCCAGCATTTT. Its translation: CASSYRDRQPQHF.

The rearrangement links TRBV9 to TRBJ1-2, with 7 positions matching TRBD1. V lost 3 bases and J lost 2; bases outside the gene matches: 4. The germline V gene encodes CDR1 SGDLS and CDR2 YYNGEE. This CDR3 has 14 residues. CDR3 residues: CASSEEGQNYGYTF. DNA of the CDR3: TGTGCCAGCAGCGAGGAGGGACAGAACTATGGCTACACCTTC.

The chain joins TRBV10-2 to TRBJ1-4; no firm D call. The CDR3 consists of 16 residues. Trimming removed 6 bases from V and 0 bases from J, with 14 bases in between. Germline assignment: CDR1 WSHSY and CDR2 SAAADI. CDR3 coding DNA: TGCGCCAGCAGACACGGAACTACTACAACTAATGAAAAACTGTTTTTT. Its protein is CASRHGTTTTNEKLFF.

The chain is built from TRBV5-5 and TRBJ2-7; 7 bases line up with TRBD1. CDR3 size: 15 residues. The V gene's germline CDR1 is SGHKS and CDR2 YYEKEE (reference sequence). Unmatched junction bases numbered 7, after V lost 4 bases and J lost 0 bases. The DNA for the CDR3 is TGTGCCAGCAGCCGAAGAGGACAGGCCTCCTACGAGCAGTACTTC. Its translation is CASSRRGQASYEQYF.

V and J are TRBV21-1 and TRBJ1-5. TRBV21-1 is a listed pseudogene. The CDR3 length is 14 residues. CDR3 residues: CASSKDASNQPQHF. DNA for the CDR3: TGTGCCAGCAGCAAAGATGCTTCCAATCAGCCCCAGCATTTT.

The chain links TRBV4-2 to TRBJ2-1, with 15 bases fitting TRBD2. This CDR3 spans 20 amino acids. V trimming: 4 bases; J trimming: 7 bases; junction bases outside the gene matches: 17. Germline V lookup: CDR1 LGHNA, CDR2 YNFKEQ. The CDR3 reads CASSRIAGTSGRQGGNEQFF. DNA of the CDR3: TGTGCCAGCAGCCGGATTGCCGGGACTAGCGGGAGGCAGGGAGGGAATGAGCAGTTCTTC.

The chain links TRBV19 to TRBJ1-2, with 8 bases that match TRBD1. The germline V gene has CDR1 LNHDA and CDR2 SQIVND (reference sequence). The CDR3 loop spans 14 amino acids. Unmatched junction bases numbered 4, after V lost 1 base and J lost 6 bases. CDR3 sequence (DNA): TGTGCCAGTAGTATAGGACAGGGGATGGATGGCTACACCTTC. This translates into CASSIGQGMDGYTF.

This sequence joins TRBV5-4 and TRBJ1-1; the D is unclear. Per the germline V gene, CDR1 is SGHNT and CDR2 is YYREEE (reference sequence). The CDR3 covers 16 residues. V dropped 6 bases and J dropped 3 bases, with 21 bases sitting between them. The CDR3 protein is CASKERGKGSDTEAFF. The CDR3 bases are TGTGCCAGCAAAGAACGAGGGAAAGGTAGTGACACTGAAGCTTTCTTT. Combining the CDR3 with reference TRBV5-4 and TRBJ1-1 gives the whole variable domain ETGVTQSPTHLIKTRGQQVTLRCSSQSGHNTVSWYQQALGQGPQFIFQYYREEENGRGNFPPRFSGLQFPNYSSELNVNALELDDSALYLCASKERGKGSDTEAFFGQGTRLTVV.

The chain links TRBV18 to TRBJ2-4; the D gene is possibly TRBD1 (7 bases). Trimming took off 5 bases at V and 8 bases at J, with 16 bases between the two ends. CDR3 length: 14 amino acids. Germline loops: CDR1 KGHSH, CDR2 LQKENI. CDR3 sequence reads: CASSRDSWEDIQYF. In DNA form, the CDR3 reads TGTGCCAGCTCAAGGGACAGTTGGGAGGACATTCAGTACTTC.

CDR3 loop: CSVVFRADGTQYF. The CDR3 coding sequence is TGCAGCGTTGTCTTTAGGGCCGACGGGACCCAGTACTTC. The chain uses TRBV29-1 and TRBJ2-5; no definite D call. Between the trimmed V and J ends, which lost 4 bases and 7 bases, there was a span of 16 bases. Germline V gene sequence: CDR1 SQVTM, CDR2 ANQGSEA. CDR3 length: 13 residues.

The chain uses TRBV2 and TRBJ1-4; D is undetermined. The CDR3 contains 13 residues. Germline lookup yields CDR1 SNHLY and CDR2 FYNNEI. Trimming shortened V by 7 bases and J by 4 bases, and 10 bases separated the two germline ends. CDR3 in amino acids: CASKSGLNEKLFF. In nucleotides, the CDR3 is TGTGCCAGCAAATCGGGTCTTAATGAAAAACTGTTTTTT.